This T cell receptor (beta chain) came from a study of T-cell reconstitution after alpha-beta-depleted transplantation in children. Library preparation (for TCRbeta) was performed with unique molecular identifiers. One entry per CDR3 protein, called by TCRdb with MiXCR from the PCR reads. This sample has roughly 500,000 distinct CDR3 sequences, with approximately 10% found just once. The CDR3 runs to 19 residues. With V trimmed by 8 bases and J by 8 bases, 26 bases remained unmatched. The germline gives CDR1 MGHDK, CDR2 SYGVNS. The material sequenced was PBMCs, taken before TCRalphabeta/CD19-depleted stem cell transplant. The TCR sequence derives from a child aged 2 to 10 with inherited bone marrow failure, due to receive a stem cell transplant. V usage is TRBV25-1 and J usage is TRBJ2-2; 7 nucleotides agree with TRBD2. The CDR3 sequence is CASGPKLFRTRVQIGELFF. The CDR3 DNA reads as TGTGCCAGCGGACCTAAACTGTTTCGGACTAGGGTACAGATAGGGGAGCTGTTTTTT.